This T cell receptor (beta chain) was captured in a study of blood T cell repertoires in COVID-19. As for the study in general: Acute and convalescent COVID-19 specimens originated in the United States, Italy and Spain. PBMCs, B-cell-depleted T cells, or T cells provided the cDNA or gDNA that made up the material.

Trimming pared 0 bases from V and 2 bases from J, leaving 4 bases between. This CDR3 has 13 amino acids. Germline CDR1 and CDR2: SGDLS and YYNGEE. Methods used by the authors: Estimation of nucleated cell counts relied on the amplification of reference gene primers. Clones were sequenced by immunoSEQ multiplex PCR, and TCRdb holds only the in-frame ones, with some missing. The V and J calls and clone size were taken over from that table, and D and trimming were inferred from the DNA. The table lists about 120,000 clones, roughly four fifths of them singletons. The source material was peripheral blood. This TCR came from a young man with COVID-19, enrolled during active disease. The rearrangement links TRBV9 to TRBJ2-3; D not resolved. CDR3 in DNA: TGTGCCAGCAGCGTAGAGCCCACAGATACGCAGTATTTT. It specifies CASSVEPTDTQYF.